A single sample is the source of the 27 T cell receptor beta chains below, sequenced in a study of somatic mutations in cytotoxic T cells in rheumatoid arthritis. Method: immunoSEQ multiplex PCR; TCRdb's copy keeps in-frame clones and lacks some. The sample includes about 7,000 clones, 75% of them seen just once. Sequencing was done on a sample of CD8+ T cells sorted from blood. The receptor source for this set is an adult with rheumatoid arthritis.

This clone appeared a few times. Other DNA sequences in the sample encode the same CDR3. The gene calls are TRBV19 and TRBJ2-4, with D possibly being TRBD1 or TRBD2 (5 bases each). This CDR3 has 15 amino acids. CDR1 is LNHDA and CDR2 is SQIVND in the germline V gene (reference sequence). Trimming pared 0 bases from V and 3 bases from J, leaving 9 bases between. The chain's CDR3 is CASSIDWDDKNIQYF. For the CDR3, the DNA is TGTGCCAGTAGTATAGATTGGGACGACAAAAACATTCAGTACTTC.

In this sample, this clone turned up once. This chain joins TRBV2 and TRBJ1-3; a possible D gene is TRBD1 (5 bases). CDR1 and CDR2 from the germline V gene are SNHLY and FYNNEI. V shed 7 bases and J shed 1 base, with 11 bases lying between them. CDR3 length equals 14 residues. The CDR3 spells CASNPQGSGNTIYF. The CDR3 bases are TGTGCCAGCAACCCGCAGGGTTCTGGAAACACCATATATTTT.

V and J are TRBV5-6 and TRBJ1-3; the D gene is possibly TRBD1 (6 bases). The CDR3 spans 14 residues. The germline V and J ends were trimmed by 0 bases and 2 bases, with 6 bases remaining between them. Germline values: CDR1 SGHDT, CDR2 YYEEEE. CDR3 bases: TGTGCCAGCAGCTTGGGGACAGCTGGAAACACCATATATTTT. Translating it yields CASSLGTAGNTIYF.

CDR3 DNA: TGTGCCAGCAGTGACAGGGATAATTCACCCCTCCACTTT. Encoded protein: CASSDRDNSPLHF. The V call is TRBV6-4, the J call TRBJ1-6; D uncertain. The length of the CDR3 is 13 residues. In germline, CDR1 is MRHNA, CDR2 SNTAGT. V was trimmed by 2 bases and J by 5 bases, leaving 4 bases between them.

This rearrangement joins TRBV12-5 to TRBJ2-3, with 8 bases fitting TRBD2. Germline V gene data show CDR1 as LGHNT and CDR2 as FRNRAP. V lost 3 bases and J lost 0; bases outside the gene matches: 5. This CDR3 spans 16 amino acids. The CDR3 nucleotides read TGTGCTAGTGGTTTTTCGCGGGGGGAAAGCACAGATACGCAGTATTTT. Translating it yields CASGFSRGESTDTQYF.

This clone has more than one count but fewer than ten. The chain links TRBV27 to TRBJ2-7, with 7 positions matching TRBD2. Germline CDR1 and CDR2: MNHEY and SMNVEV (reference sequence). This CDR3 is 15 amino acids long. V lost 3 bases and J lost 7; bases outside the gene matches: 12. CDR3 DNA sequence: TGTGCCAGCAGTTTTAGTCTGGGAGGGGTGGGGGAGCAGTACTTC. It encodes CASSFSLGGVGEQYF.

The rearrangement uses TRBV11-1 and TRBJ1-5; no definite D call. The CDR3 has 16 residues. Trimming shortened V by 5 bases and J by 5 bases, and 19 bases separated the two germline ends. From germline, CDR1 is SGHAT and CDR2 FQDESV (reference sequence). The CDR3 DNA follows: TGTGCCAGCAGCACCCACCCCATGGCAGGCCATCAGCCCCAGCATTTT. Its translation: CASSTHPMAGHQPQHF.

This chain connects TRBV28 to TRBJ1-4; a possible D gene is TRBD1 (6 bases). Germline V CDR1 and CDR2: MDHEN, SYDVKM. This CDR3 has 11 residues. The ends were cut back, 7 bases at V and 14 bases at J, with 14 bases in the middle. This CDR3 is CASTSYQGLFF. For the CDR3, the DNA is TGTGCCAGCACTTCATACCAGGGGCTGTTTTTT.

The chain has TRBV6-5 and TRBJ1-2; TRBD1 agrees at 7 bases. The V gene's germline CDR1 is MNHEY and CDR2 SVGAGI. This CDR3 has 14 amino acids. V gave up 5 bases and J gave up 6 bases; unmatched junction bases: 9. This CDR3 is CASSRQGGGNGYTF. Here the CDR3 DNA reads TGTGCCAGCAGTCGACAGGGAGGGGGTAATGGCTACACCTTC.

The J gene is TRBJ2-5, the V gene TRBV27; D remains ambiguous. Trimming took 3 bases from V and 5 from J, leaving 16 bases between them. The CDR3 has 15 amino acids. In germline, CDR1 is MNHEY, CDR2 SMNVEV (reference sequence). CDR3 protein: CASSLSVPPRETQYF. The CDR3 nucleotides are TGTGCCAGCAGTTTGTCGGTACCGCCCCGGGAGACCCAGTACTTC.

Note on this clone: Compared with germline, one end of the junction differs, possibly owing to a read error. The chain combines TRBV30 with TRBJ2-3, with 10 bases matching TRBD2. Per the germline V gene, CDR1 is GTSNPN and CDR2 is SVGIG (reference sequence). The CDR3 loop spans 13 amino acids. CDR3 DNA sequence: TGTGCCTGGAATGAAGCGGGGGGGCACACAAAGAATTTT. Translated: CAWNEAGGHTKNF.

This clone occurred once. V and J are TRBV18 and TRBJ2-1, with D perhaps matching TRBD1 or TRBD2 (7 bases each). Deletions cut 3 bases from V and 7 bases from J, with 10 bases between. Germline lookup yields CDR1 KGHSH and CDR2 LQKENI. The CDR3 totals 13 residues. The CDR3 spells CASSPRGGNEQFF. CDR3 nucleotide sequence: TGTGCCAGCTCACCCAGGGGGGGAAATGAGCAGTTCTTC.

This clone is medium-sized within its sample. The V call is TRBV4-2, the J call TRBJ2-5; TRBD1 is a possible D gene (6 bases). Trimming removed 0 bases at V and 3 bases at J, with 11 bases between. The germline V gene has CDR1 LGHNA and CDR2 YNFKEQ. There are 15 residues in the CDR3. The CDR3 coding sequence is TGTGCCAGCAGCCAAGACGGCGCAGGGGAAGAGACCCAGTACTTC. This sequence encodes CASSQDGAGEETQYF.

The V gene is TRBV5-1, the J gene TRBJ2-1; a weak D match, TRBD1 (6 bases). The CDR3 loop spans 14 amino acids. The germline CDR1 and CDR2 sequences are SGHRS and YFSETQ. V was trimmed by 5 bases and J by 3 bases, leaving 12 bases between them. CDR3 protein: CASSQQGLYNEQFF. CDR3 nucleotide sequence: TGCGCCAGCAGTCAGCAGGGGCTCTACAATGAGCAGTTCTTC.

The chain is built from TRBV4-1 and TRBJ2-5; D is undetermined. V lost 1 base and J 0 bases, leaving 6 bases between the germline ends. Germline CDR1 reads MGHRA; CDR2 reads YSYEKL. This CDR3 has 14 amino acids. CDR3 coding DNA: TGCGCCAGCAGCCAAGGACAAAACCAAGAGACCCAGTACTTC. Translation gives CASSQGQNQETQYF.

This clone was counted a few times. The V call is TRBV9, the J call TRBJ2-1, with 9 bases aligning to TRBD2. The germline V gene has CDR1 SGDLS and CDR2 YYNGEE. After removal of 3 bases from V and 8 bases from J, the junction contained 6 bases not matched to a gene. There are 14 residues in the CDR3. The CDR3 loop reads CASSAAGGGDEQFF. CDR3 DNA: TGTGCCAGCAGCGCAGCGGGGGGAGGGGATGAGCAGTTCTTC. The whole variable domain, remainder taken from reference TRBV9 and TRBJ2-1, is DSGVTQTPKHLITATGQRVTLRCSPRSGDLSVYWYQQSLDQGLQFLIQYYNGEERAKGNILERFSAQQFPDLHSELNLSSLELGDSALYFCASSAAGGGDEQFFGPGTRLTVL.

This rearrangement joins TRBV19 to TRBJ2-7; D call uncertain. CDR1 is LNHDA, CDR2 SQIVND, per germline (reference sequence). V lost 9 bases to trimming and J lost 6 bases, with 6 bases between them. CDR3 size: 9 residues. The CDR3: CARRPEQYF. CDR3 sequence (DNA): TGTGCCAGGAGACCCGAGCAGTACTTC.

This sequence joins TRBV6-5 and TRBJ1-5, with D possibly TRBD1 on 5 matching bases. Germline V gene sequence: CDR1 MNHEY, CDR2 SVGAGI. V dropped 5 bases and J dropped 9 bases, with 20 bases sitting between them. The CDR3 runs 15 residues. The CDR3 region is CASSLRDGGVGPQHF. CDR3 nucleotides: TGTGCCAGCAGTCTCCGGGACGGAGGAGTAGGGCCCCAGCATTTT.

The chain uses TRBV7-2 and TRBJ2-1; TRBD1 matches at 7 bases. The germline CDR1 and CDR2 sequences are SGHTA and FQGNSA. Trimming at V came to 4 bases and at J to 15 bases, leaving 9 bases not matched to a gene. The CDR3 loop spans 12 amino acids. CDR3 DNA: TGTGCCAGCAGCTCTCGGACAGGAAAATGGTTCTTC. Its protein product is CASSSRTGKWFF.

The chain carries TRBV6-5 and TRBJ2-3; D is unclear. Germline lookup yields CDR1 MNHEY and CDR2 SVGAGI. The CDR3 sequence is 15 residues long. V was pared by 5 bases and J by 2 bases, with 14 bases between. CDR3 sequence (DNA): TGTGCCAGCAGTCCCGACGTCTGGAACACAGATACGCAGTATTTT. This translates into CASSPDVWNTDTQYF.

This sequence joins TRBV19 and TRBJ2-1, with 13 bases aligning to TRBD2. V shed 6 bases, J shed 3 bases, and the junction held 2 bases outside the gene matches. This CDR3 is built from 15 residues. Germline CDR1 is LNHDA and CDR2 is SQIVND (reference sequence). CDR3 DNA sequence: TGTGCCAGTAGCACTAGCGGGGGGGTCTACAATGAGCAGTTCTTC. Its translation: CASSTSGGVYNEQFF.

The rearrangement joins TRBV4-1 to TRBJ2-7; possibly TRBD1 for D (6 bases). From germline, CDR1 is MGHRA and CDR2 YSYEKL. The CDR3 is 14 amino acids. V shed 1 base and J shed 1 base, with 8 bases lying between them. CDR3 coding DNA: TGCGCCAGCAGCCAAGGTCAGGGGTCCTACGAGCAGTACTTC. This translates into CASSQGQGSYEQYF.

The chain links TRBV7-6 to TRBJ1-4; 9 bases align to TRBD1. This CDR3 contains 16 residues. The germline V gene has CDR1 SGHVS and CDR2 FNYEAQ. V shed 3 bases, J shed 7 bases, and the junction held 9 bases outside the gene matches. CDR3 sequence: CASSFPVGTGREKLFF. In DNA, the CDR3 is TGTGCCAGCAGCTTTCCAGTCGGGACAGGGCGTGAAAAACTGTTTTTT. Complete variable domain (other parts from reference TRBV7-6 and TRBJ1-4): GAGVSQSPRYKVTKRGQDVALRCDPISGHVSLYWYRQALGQGPEFLTYFNYEAQQDKSGLPNDRFSAERPEGSISTLTIQRTEQRDSAMYRCASSFPVGTGREKLFFGSGTQLSVL.

V is TRBV11-1 and J is TRBJ2-7, with a weak D call TRBD1 (5 bases). CDR3 length equals 14 residues. Trimming shortened V by 5 bases and J by 2 bases, and 13 bases separated the two germline ends. Germline V gene lookup returns CDR1 SGHAT and CDR2 FQDESV (reference sequence). The CDR3 nucleotides read TGTGCCAGCAGCCTTGGGGCAGGTGCCTACGAGCAGTACTTC. This encodes CASSLGAGAYEQYF.

J is TRBJ1-1 and V is TRBV7-6; no clear D. CDR1 and CDR2 (germline): SGHVS, FNYEAQ. The V and J ends lost 2 bases and 2 bases respectively, with 3 bases between them. This CDR3 comprises 12 residues. CDR3 loop: CASSLINTEAFF. CDR3 DNA sequence: TGTGCCAGCAGCTTAATCAACACTGAAGCTTTCTTT. The full variable domain, in which reference TRBV7-6 and TRBJ1-1 provide the parts outside the CDR3, is GAGVSQSPRYKVTKRGQDVALRCDPISGHVSLYWYRQALGQGPEFLTYFNYEAQQDKSGLPNDRFSAERPEGSISTLTIQRTEQRDSAMYRCASSLINTEAFFGQGTRLTVV.

The chain recombines TRBV2 with TRBJ1-2, with D perhaps TRBD1 (6 bases). The length of the CDR3 is 17 residues. The V end lost 6 bases, the J end lost 6 bases, and 26 bases lay between the germline ends. Germline V CDR1 and CDR2: SNHLY, FYNNEI. The CDR3 loop reads CASSDAIQGINRDGYTF. The CDR3 nucleotides read TGTGCCAGCAGCGACGCGATACAGGGAATTAACAGGGATGGCTACACCTTC.

This clone turned up a few times. The V and J genes are TRBV4-1 and TRBJ2-2, with TRBD2 matching 7 bases. V trimming: 0 bases; J trimming: 8 bases; junction bases outside the gene matches: 3. Germline lookup yields CDR1 MGHRA and CDR2 YSYEKL. CDR3 length: 14 amino acids. DNA of the CDR3: TGCGCCAGCAGCCAAGATAGGACTAGAGGGGAGCTGTTTTTT. Amino acid sequence: CASSQDRTRGELFF.